The following is a T cell receptor (beta chain) sequence with its context. CDR1 SGHTA and CDR2 FQGNSA come from the germline V gene. The junction had 5 bases not matched to a gene; V was cut back by 3 bases and J by 0 bases. The CDR3 runs to 16 residues. The data were obtained in a study of blood T cells in healthy people across ages. Then a second PCR, running roughly 7 to 11 cycles, was carried out with a sample-barcoded 5' primer and a J-beta primer mix. TCRdb fed the 5' RACE reads into MiXCR, producing one record per CDR3 protein. The data show 1.2 million to 1.5 million distinct CDR3 sequences, roughly 60% seen once.

Sequenced input: blood. The receptor was derived from a man younger than 30 in good health. The rearrangement uses TRBV7-2 and TRBJ2-1, with 7 bases that match TRBD2. CDR3 region: CASSFTSVSSYNEQFF. The CDR3 region has the DNA TGTGCCAGCAGCTTTACTAGCGTAAGCTCCTACAATGAGCAGTTCTTC.